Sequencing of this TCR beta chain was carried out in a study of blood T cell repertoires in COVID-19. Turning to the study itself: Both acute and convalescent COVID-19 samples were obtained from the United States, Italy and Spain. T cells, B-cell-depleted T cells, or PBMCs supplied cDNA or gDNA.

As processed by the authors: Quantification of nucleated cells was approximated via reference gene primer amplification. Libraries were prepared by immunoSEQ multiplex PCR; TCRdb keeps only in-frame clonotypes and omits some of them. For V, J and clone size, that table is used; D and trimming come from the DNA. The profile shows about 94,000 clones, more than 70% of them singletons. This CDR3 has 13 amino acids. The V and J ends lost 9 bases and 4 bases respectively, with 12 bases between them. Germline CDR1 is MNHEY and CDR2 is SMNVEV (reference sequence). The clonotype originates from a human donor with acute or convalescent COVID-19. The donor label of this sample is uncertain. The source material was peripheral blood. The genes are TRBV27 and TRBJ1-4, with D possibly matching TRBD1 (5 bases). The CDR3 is CASCTGFNEKLFF. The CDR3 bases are TGTGCCAGTTGTACAGGATTTAATGAAAAACTGTTTTTT.